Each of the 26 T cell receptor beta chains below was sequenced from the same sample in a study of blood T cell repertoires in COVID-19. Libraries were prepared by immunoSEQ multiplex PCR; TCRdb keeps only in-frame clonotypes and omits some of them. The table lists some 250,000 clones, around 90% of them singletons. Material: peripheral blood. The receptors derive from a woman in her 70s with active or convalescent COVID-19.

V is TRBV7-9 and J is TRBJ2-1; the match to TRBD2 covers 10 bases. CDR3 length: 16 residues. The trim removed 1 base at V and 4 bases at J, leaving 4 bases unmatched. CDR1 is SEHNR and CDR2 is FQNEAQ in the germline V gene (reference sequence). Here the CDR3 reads CASSLGSSGGYNEQFF. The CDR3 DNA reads TGTGCCAGCAGCTTAGGGTCTAGCGGGGGTTACAATGAGCAGTTCTTC.

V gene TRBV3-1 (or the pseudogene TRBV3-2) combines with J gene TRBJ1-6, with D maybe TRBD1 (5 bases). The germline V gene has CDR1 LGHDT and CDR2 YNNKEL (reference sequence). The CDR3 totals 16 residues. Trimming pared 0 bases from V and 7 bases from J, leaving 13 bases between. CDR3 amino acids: CASSQDQARVNSPLHF. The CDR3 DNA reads TGTGCCAGCAGCCAAGATCAGGCCAGGGTCAATTCACCCCTCCACTTT.

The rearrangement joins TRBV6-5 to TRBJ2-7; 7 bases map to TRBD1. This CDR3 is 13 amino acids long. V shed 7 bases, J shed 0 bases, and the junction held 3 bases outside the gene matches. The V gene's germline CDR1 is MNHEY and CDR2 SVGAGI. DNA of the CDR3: TGTGCCAGCACCCGGGACAGCTCCTACGAGCAGTACTTC. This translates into CASTRDSSYEQYF.

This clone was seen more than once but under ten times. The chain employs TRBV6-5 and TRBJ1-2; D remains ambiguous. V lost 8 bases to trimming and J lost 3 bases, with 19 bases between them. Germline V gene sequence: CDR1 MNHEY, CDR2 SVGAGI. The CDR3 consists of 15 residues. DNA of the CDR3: TGTGCCAGCCGCGAGCAGGAGGACGGAGACTATGGCTACACCTTC. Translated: CASREQEDGDYGYTF.

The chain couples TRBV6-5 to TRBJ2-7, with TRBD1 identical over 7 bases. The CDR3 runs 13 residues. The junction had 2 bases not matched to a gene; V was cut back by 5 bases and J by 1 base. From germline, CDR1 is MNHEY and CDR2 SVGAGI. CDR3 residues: CASSRQGSYEQYF. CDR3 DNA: TGTGCCAGCAGTCGACAGGGTTCCTACGAGCAGTACTTC.

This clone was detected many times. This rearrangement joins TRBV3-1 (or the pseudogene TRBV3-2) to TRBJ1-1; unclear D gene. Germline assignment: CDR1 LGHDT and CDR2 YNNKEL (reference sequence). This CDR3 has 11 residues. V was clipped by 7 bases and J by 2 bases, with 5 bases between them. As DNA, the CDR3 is TGTGCCAGCACCCGTAACACTGAAGCTTTCTTT. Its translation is CASTRNTEAFF.

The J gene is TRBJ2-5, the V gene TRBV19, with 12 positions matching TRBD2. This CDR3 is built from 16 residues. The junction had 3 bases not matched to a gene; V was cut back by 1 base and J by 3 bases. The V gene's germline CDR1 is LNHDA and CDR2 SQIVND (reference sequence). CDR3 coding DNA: TGTGCCAGTAGTATAGGCCTAGCGGGGGGGAAAGAGACCCAGTACTTC. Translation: CASSIGLAGGKETQYF. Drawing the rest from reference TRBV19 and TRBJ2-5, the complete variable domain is DGGITQSPKYLFRKEGQNVTLSCEQNLNHDAMYWYRQDPGQGLRLIYYSQIVNDFQKGDIAEGYSVSREKKESFPLTVTSAQKNPTAFYLCASSIGLAGGKETQYFGPGTRLLVL.

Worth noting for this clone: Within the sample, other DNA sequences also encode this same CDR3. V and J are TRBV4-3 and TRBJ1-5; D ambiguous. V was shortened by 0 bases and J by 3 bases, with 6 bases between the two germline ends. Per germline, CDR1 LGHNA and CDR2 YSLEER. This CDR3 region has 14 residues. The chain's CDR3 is CASSQDRVNQPQHF. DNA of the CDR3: TGCGCCAGCAGCCAAGATCGTGTCAATCAGCCCCAGCATTTT.

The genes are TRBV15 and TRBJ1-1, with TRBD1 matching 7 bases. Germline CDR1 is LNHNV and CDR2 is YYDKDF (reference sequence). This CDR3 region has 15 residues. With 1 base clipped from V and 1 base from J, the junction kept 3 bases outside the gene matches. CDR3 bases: TGTGCCACCAGCAGAGTAAGGGGGCAGAACACTGAAGCTTTCTTT. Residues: CATSRVRGQNTEAFF.

CDR3 loop: CASSSRDRGETQYF. CDR3 nucleotides: TGTGCCAGCTCATCCCGGGACAGGGGCGAGACCCAGTACTTC. This sequence joins TRBV18 and TRBJ2-5; TRBD1 matches at 10 bases. The V and J ends lost 5 bases and 5 bases, in that order; junction bases with no gene match: 5. This CDR3 has 14 residues. Looked up from germline, CDR1 is KGHSH and CDR2 is LQKENI.

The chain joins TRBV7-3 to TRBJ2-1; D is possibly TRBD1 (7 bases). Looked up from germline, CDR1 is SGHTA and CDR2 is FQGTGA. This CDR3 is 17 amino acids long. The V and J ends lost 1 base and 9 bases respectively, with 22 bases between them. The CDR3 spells CASSLNLGGGSGSEQFF. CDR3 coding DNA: TGTGCCAGCAGCTTAAACCTCGGAGGGGGCAGTGGGAGTGAGCAGTTCTTC.

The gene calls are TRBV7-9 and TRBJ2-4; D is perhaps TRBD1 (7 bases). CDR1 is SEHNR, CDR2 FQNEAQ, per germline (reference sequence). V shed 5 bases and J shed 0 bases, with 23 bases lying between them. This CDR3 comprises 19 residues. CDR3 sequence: CASSRGTVIPLGAKNIQYF. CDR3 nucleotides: TGTGCCAGCAGCCGGGGGACAGTAATCCCTTTGGGAGCCAAAAACATTCAGTACTTC.

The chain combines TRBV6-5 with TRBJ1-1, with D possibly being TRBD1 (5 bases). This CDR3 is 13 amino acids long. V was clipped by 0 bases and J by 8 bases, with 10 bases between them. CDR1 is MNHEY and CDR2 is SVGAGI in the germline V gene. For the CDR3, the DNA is TGTGCCAGCAGTTACTCGAATAGGGGCGAAGCTTTCTTT. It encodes CASSYSNRGEAFF.

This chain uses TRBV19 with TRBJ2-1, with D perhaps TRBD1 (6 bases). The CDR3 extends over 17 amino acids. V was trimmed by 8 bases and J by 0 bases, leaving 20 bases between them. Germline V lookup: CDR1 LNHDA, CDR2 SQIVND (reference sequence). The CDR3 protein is CASERTGQLSSYNEQFF. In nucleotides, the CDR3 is TGTGCCAGTGAGCGAACGGGACAACTGAGCTCCTACAATGAGCAGTTCTTC.

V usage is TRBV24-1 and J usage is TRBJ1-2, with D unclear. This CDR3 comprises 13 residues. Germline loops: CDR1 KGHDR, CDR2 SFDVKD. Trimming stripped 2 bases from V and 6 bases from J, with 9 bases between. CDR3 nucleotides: TGTGCCACCAGTGATTGGGGAGGGAATGGCTACACCTTC. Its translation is CATSDWGGNGYTF.

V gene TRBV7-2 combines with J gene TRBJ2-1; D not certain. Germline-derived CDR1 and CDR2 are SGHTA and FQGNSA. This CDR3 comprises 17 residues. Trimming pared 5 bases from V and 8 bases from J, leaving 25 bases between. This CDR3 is CASSPESTSRARHEQFF. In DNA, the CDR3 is TGTGCCAGCAGCCCCGAGTCGACGTCCAGAGCGAGACATGAGCAGTTCTTC.

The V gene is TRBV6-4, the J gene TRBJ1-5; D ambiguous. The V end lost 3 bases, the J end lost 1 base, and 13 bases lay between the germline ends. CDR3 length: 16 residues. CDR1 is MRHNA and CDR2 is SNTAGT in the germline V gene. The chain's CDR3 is CASSEGRRGSNQPQHF. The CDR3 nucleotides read TGTGCCAGCAGTGAAGGACGGCGCGGGAGCAATCAGCCCCAGCATTTT.

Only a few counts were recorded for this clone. The CDR3 DNA reads as TGTGCCAGCAGCTTGGCTCACAGGGCTGAAGCTTTCTTT. Translated, it gives CASSLAHRAEAFF. The rearrangement uses TRBV11-3 and TRBJ1-1; tentative D call: TRBD1 (6 bases). The germline V gene encodes CDR1 SGHNT and CDR2 YENEEA. Trimming removed 3 bases from V and 6 bases from J, with 11 bases in between. This CDR3 has 13 amino acids. The complete variable domain, with remaining parts taken from reference TRBV11-3 and TRBJ1-1, reads EAGVVQSPRYKIIEKKQPVAFWCNPISGHNTLYWYLQNLGQGPELLIRYENEEAVDDSQLPKDRFSAERLKGVDSTLKIQPAELGDSAVYLCASSLAHRAEAFFGQGTRLTVV.

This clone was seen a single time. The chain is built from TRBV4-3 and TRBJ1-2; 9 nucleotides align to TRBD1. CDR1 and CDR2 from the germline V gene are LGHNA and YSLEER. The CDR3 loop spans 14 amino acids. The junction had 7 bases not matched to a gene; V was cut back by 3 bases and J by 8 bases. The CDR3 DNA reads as TGCGCCAGCAGCCAGGATACAGGGGGCGAGGGCTACACCTTC. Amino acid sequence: CASSQDTGGEGYTF.

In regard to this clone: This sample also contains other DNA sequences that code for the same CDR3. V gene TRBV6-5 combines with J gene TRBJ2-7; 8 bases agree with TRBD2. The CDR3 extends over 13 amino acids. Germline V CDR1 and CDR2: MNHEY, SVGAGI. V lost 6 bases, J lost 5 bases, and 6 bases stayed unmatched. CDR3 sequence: CASRLGLGNEQYF. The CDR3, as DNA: TGTGCCAGCAGGTTGGGACTAGGGAACGAGCAGTACTTC.

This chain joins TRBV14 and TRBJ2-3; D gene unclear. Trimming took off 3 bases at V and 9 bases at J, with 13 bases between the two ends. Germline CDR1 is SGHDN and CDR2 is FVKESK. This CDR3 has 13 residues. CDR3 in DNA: TGTGCCAGCAGCCACCCTTCGGGTCGGACGCAGTATTTT. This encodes CASSHPSGRTQYF. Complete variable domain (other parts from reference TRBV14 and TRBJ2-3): EAGVTQFPSHSVIEKGQTVTLRCDPISGHDNLYWYRRVMGKEIKFLLHFVKESKQDESGMPNNRFLAERTGGTYSTLKVQPAELEDSGVYFCASSHPSGRTQYFGPGTRLTVL.

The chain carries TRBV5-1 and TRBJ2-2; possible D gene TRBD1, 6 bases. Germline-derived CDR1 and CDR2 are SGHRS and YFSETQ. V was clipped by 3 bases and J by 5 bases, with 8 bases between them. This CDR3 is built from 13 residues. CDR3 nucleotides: TGCGCCAGCAGCTCAGGGGTTACCGGGGAGCTGTTTTTT. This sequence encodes CASSSGVTGELFF.

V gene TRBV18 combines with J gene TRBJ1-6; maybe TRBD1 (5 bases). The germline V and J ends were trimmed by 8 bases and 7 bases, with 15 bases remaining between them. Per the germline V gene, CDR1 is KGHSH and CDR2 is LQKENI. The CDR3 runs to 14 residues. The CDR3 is CASQGVGFNSPLHF. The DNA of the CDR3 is TGTGCCAGCCAAGGGGTCGGGTTCAATTCACCCCTCCACTTT.

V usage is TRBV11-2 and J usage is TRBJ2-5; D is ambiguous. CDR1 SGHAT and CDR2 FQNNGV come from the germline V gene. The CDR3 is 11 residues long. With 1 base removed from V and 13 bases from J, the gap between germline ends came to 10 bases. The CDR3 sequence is CASSLGSVPYF. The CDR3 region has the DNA TGTGCCAGCAGCTTAGGGTCGGTTCCGTACTTC.

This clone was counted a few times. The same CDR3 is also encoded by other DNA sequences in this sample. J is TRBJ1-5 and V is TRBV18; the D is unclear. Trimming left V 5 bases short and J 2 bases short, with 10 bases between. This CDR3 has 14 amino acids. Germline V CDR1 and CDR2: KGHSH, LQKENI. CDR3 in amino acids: CASSSTGGNQPQHF. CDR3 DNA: TGTGCCAGCTCATCCACGGGTGGCAATCAGCCCCAGCATTTT.

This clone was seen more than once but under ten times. CDR3 sequence reads: CASSQGGLSSYNEQFF. The CDR3 DNA is TGTGCCAGCAGCCAGGGCGGGCTAAGCTCCTACAATGAGCAGTTCTTC. The V gene is TRBV3-1 (or the pseudogene TRBV3-2), the J gene TRBJ2-1; tentatively, D is TRBD2 (5 bases). The V end was cut by 3 bases, the J end by 0 bases, with 12 bases between. CDR1 is LGHDT and CDR2 is YNNKEL in the germline V gene (reference sequence). This CDR3 is built from 16 residues.